These T cell receptor beta chains were read from a single sample in a study of T cells after posttransplantation cyclophosphamide. Method: immunoSEQ multiplex PCR; TCRdb's copy keeps in-frame clones and lacks some. The data show tens of thousands of clones, roughly 93% seen once. The sample consisted of PBMCs. The receptor set was obtained from a woman aged 45 to 65 in good health and a related stem cell transplant donor. Each CDR3 is given with its conserved first and last residue. D genes are given only for firm matches. The listing skips clone size in some rows; elsewhere it reads once, few, many or a size class.

>TRBV5-1|NA|TRBD1|TRBJ2-5
CASSLGGTEETQYF
TGCGCCAGCAGCTTGGGAGGGACAGAAGAGACCCAGTACTTC
>TRBV18|NA|TRBD1|TRBJ1-2
CASSPETGGNYGYTF
TGTGCCAGCTCACCCGAGACAGGGGGAAACTATGGCTACACCTTC
>TRBV19|NA|TRBD2|TRBJ2-5
CASSARGATGETQYF
TGTGCCAGTAGTGCGCGGGGGGCAACGGGGGAGACCCAGTACTTC
>TRBV5-4|once|TRBD2|TRBJ2-3
CASSPRSGGPTDTQYF
TGTGCCAGCAGCCCCCGGAGCGGGGGGCCCACAGATACGCAGTATTTT
>TRBV5-1|NA|TRBD1|TRBJ1-6
CASSLGGGGANNSPLHF
TGCGCCAGCAGCTTGGGAGGAGGGGGCGCGAATAATTCACCCCTCCACTTT
>TRBV5-6|NA|TRBD1|TRBJ1-5
CASSLDRGLNSNQPQHF
TGTGCCAGCAGCTTGGACAGGGGGCTTAATAGCAATCAGCCCCAGCATTTT
>TRBV4-1|NA|NA|TRBJ1-2
CASSQGRGGQANYGYTF
TGCGCCAGCAGCCAAGGCCGTGGGGGCCAAGCTAACTATGGCTACACCTTC
>TRBV11-2|NA|TRBD2|TRBJ2-4
CASSELGGMPRNIQYF
TGTGCCAGCAGCGAACTCGGGGGGATGCCCAGAAACATTCAGTACTTC
>TRBV5-1|NA|NA|TRBJ1-1
CASSLAPTRLEAEAFF
TGCGCCAGCAGCTTGGCCCCTACAAGATTGGAGGCTGAAGCTTTCTTT
>TRBV10-3|NA|NA|TRBJ2-7
CAISDFLRGRGEQYF
TGTGCCATCAGTGATTTTCTCAGGGGAAGGGGCGAGCAGTACTTC
>TRBV10-1|NA|TRBD1|TRBJ1-1
CASSESPGGRTEAFF
TGCGCCAGCAGTGAGTCCCCAGGGGGCCGGACTGAAGCTTTCTTT
>TRBV7-9|NA|TRBD1|TRBJ2-7
CASSGPGTANPYEQYF
TGTGCCAGCAGCGGACCCGGGACAGCAAACCCCTACGAGCAGTACTTC
>TRBV25-1|NA|NA|TRBJ1-2
CASSEINGYTF
TGTGCCAGCAGTGAAATCAATGGCTACACCTTC
>TRBV13|NA|TRBD1|TRBJ2-7
CASSSRTGRYEQYF
TGTGCCAGCAGCTCGAGGACAGGGAGATACGAGCAGTACTTC
>TRBV6-1|NA|NA|TRBJ1-2
CASSERPSGNYGYTF
TGTGCCAGCAGTGAAAGGCCTTCCGGGAACTATGGCTACACCTTC
>TRBV5-1|NA|TRBD1|TRBJ2-7
CASSLATGDYEQYF
TGCGCCAGCAGCTTGGCAACAGGGGACTACGAGCAGTACTTC
>TRBV28|NA|TRBD2|TRBJ2-7
CASSLRTSGSYEQYF
TGTGCCAGCAGTTTGAGGACTAGCGGGAGTTACGAGCAGTACTTC
>TRBV7-9|NA|NA|TRBJ1-1
CAGGNGERTEAFF
TGTGCCGGGGGGAACGGGGAGAGGACTGAAGCTTTCTTT
>TRBV21-1|NA|NA|TRBJ1-1
CASSRRTGFMAKAEAFF
TGTGCCAGCAGCCGACGGACAGGGTTCATGGCTAAGGCTGAAGCTTTCTTT
>TRBV27|NA|TRBD1|TRBJ2-2
CASSFSYLGTDYTGELFF
TGTGCCAGCAGTTTTTCCTACCTGGGGACAGATTACACCGGGGAGCTGTTTTTT
>TRBV19|NA|NA|TRBJ1-5
CASTPSGSNQPQHF
TGTGCCAGTACCCCGTCAGGATCAAATCAGCCCCAGCATTTT
>TRBV25-1|NA|NA|TRBJ2-4
CASSGVAGGKNIQYF
TGTGCCAGCAGTGGGGTCGCGGGCGGCAAAAACATTCAGTACTTC
>TRBV5-1|NA|NA|TRBJ1-1
CASSGIQGKDTEAFF
TGCGCCAGCAGCGGAATACAGGGAAAGGACACTGAAGCTTTCTTT
>TRBV18|NA|NA|TRBJ1-4
CASSPPITFPDSAHNEKLFF
TGTGCCAGCTCACCACCAATCACTTTCCCGGACAGCGCGCATAATGAAAAACTGTTTTTT
>TRBV5-1|NA|NA|TRBJ2-7
CASSPRASGRSYEQYF
TGCGCCAGCAGCCCAAGAGCAAGCGGGCGCTCCTACGAGCAGTACTTC
>TRBV29-1|NA|TRBD1|TRBJ2-7
CSVERDRGVHEQYF
TGCAGCGTTGAAAGGGACAGGGGTGTTCACGAGCAGTACTTC
>TRBV19|NA|TRBD1|TRBJ2-2
CASSPPQGFGGELFF
TGTGCCAGTAGTCCCCCACAGGGGTTCGGCGGGGAGCTGTTTTTT
>TRBV19|few|NA|TRBJ1-1
CASSIQQDTEAFF
TGTGCCAGTAGTATACAGCAGGACACTGAAGCTTTCTTT
>TRBV4-1|NA|TRBD2|TRBJ2-1
CASSQEGSGGAYNEQFF
TGCGCCAGCAGCCAAGAAGGTAGCGGGGGGGCGTACAATGAGCAGTTCTTC
>TRBV7-8|NA|NA|TRBJ2-2
CASSLEPRANTGELFF
TGTGCCAGCAGCTTAGAACCCAGGGCCAACACCGGGGAGCTGTTTTTT
>TRBV5-1|NA|NA|TRBJ1-1
CASSRLVNTEAFF
TGCGCCAGCAGCCGACTGGTGAACACTGAAGCTTTCTTT
>TRBV7-8|NA|TRBD1|TRBJ2-3
CASSSQGQGQDTQYF
TGTGCCAGCAGCTCACAGGGACAGGGGCAAGATACGCAGTATTTT
>TRBV5-1|NA|NA|TRBJ1-1
CASSLGGPGGLGTEAFF
TGCGCCAGCAGCTTGGGGGGCCCGGGGGGCTTGGGCACTGAAGCTTTCTTT
>TRBV6-1|NA|TRBD2|TRBJ2-2
CASSEVASGRGELFF
TGTGCCAGCAGTGAAGTGGCTAGCGGGAGGGGGGAGCTGTTTTTT
>TRBV11-2|NA|TRBD2|TRBJ2-2
CASRPITGTRHTGELFF
TGTGCCAGCAGACCAATTACCGGGACTAGACACACCGGGGAGCTGTTTTTT
>TRBV2|NA|TRBD1|TRBJ2-7
CASSVIGQVGEQYF
TGTGCCAGCAGTGTGATTGGACAGGTCGGCGAGCAGTACTTC
>TRBV9|NA|NA|TRBJ1-2
CASSVALARDYGYTF
TGTGCCAGCAGCGTAGCTTTAGCCAGGGATTATGGCTACACCTTC
>TRBV6-5|few|TRBD1|TRBJ1-4
CASRFQGAGEKLFF
TGTGCCAGCAGGTTCCAGGGGGCAGGTGAAAAACTGTTTTTT
>TRBV6-5|NA|NA|TRBJ1-1
CASRQDPVRDTEAFF
TGTGCCAGCAGGCAAGACCCCGTGAGGGACACTGAAGCTTTCTTT
>TRBV19|NA|NA|TRBJ2-7
CASSPRVTYEQYF
TGTGCCAGTAGCCCCAGGGTGACCTACGAGCAGTACTTC
>TRBV21-1|NA|NA|TRBJ1-1
CASSRTLGPLRNTEAFF
TGTGCCAGCAGCAGAACCCTGGGCCCCTTGAGGAACACTGAAGCTTTCTTT
>TRBV6-5|NA|NA|TRBJ1-1
CASSYGQGVSTEAFF
TGTGCCAGCAGTTACGGTCAAGGGGTGAGCACTGAAGCTTTCTTT
>TRBV18|NA|NA|TRBJ1-5
CASSRSRGNNQPQHF
TGTGCCAGCTCACGATCAAGGGGGAACAATCAGCCCCAGCATTTT
>TRBV13|once|NA|TRBJ2-7
CASRRQGRSYEQYF
TGTGCCAGCAGGCGGCAGGGTCGATCCTACGAGCAGTACTTC
>TRBV29-1|NA|TRBD1|TRBJ1-1
CSALGQGGLNTEAFF
TGCAGCGCCCTGGGACAGGGGGGATTGAACACTGAAGCTTTCTTT
>TRBV29-1|NA|NA|TRBJ1-2
CSANHAGPSYGYTF
TGCAGCGCCAACCACGCAGGGCCAAGCTATGGCTACACCTTC